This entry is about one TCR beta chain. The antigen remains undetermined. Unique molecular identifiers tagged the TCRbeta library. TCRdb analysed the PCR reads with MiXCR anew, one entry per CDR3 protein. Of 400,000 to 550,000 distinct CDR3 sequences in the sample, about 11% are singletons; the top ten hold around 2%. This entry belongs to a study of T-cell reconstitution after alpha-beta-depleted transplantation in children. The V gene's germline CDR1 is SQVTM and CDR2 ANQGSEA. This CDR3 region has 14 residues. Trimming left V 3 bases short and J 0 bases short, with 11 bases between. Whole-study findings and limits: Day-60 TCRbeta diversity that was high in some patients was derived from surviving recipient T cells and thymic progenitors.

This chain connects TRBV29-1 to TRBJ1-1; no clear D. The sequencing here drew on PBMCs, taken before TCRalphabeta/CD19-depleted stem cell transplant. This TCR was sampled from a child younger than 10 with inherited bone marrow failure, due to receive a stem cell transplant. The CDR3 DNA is TGCAGCGTTGACGTGCCGGGATTGAACACTGAAGCTTTCTTT. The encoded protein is CSVDVPGLNTEAFF.